This is a list of T cell receptor beta chains from one sample in a study of regulatory T cells in long-lasting Graves disease. TCRdb recomputed calls from the multiplex PCR reads with MiXCR, one row per CDR3 protein. The table includes 400,000 to 600,000 distinct CDR3 sequences, under 25% detected once. The starting material was peripheral blood mononuclear cells (PBMCs), obtained when the disease was refractory, from a patient treated with antithyroid drugs. The receptors were sampled from a female donor with Graves disease. Each CDR3 is given with its conserved first and last residue. The order of the fields is clone size, D gene, V gene, J gene, CDR3 DNA, CDR3 protein. D genes are given only for firm matches. Size tells how often a clone was seen (once, few, many) or the class of an expanded clone, and some rows leave it out.

-,-,TRBV5-1,TRBJ1-1,TGCGCCAGCAGCTTGGGAGGGGAGGACACTGAAGCTTTCTTT,CASSLGGEDTEAFF
-,TRBD2,TRBV19,TRBJ2-2,TGTGCCACCGCCCAAGGTCTAGCGGGAGCCGGGGAGCTGTTTTTT,CATAQGLAGAGELFF
few,-,TRBV30,TRBJ1-5,TGTGCCTGGAGTGTACCTGGCGTCTTGCCCCAGCATTTT,CAWSVPGVLPQHF
-,-,TRBV29-1,TRBJ2-3,TGCAGCGTTGAAGAGGGACCGGCGGATACGCAGTATTTT,CSVEEGPADTQYF
many,TRBD1,TRBV12-3/TRBV12-4,TRBJ2-7,TGTGCCAGCAGGCCCGGGACAGGGCCAGGGTACGAGCAGTACTTC,CASRPGTGPGYEQYF
-,TRBD1,TRBV6-5,TRBJ2-2,TGTGCCAGCAGTTTCCGGGACAGGGGTCCCGGGGAGCTGTTTTTT,CASSFRDRGPGELFF
few,-,TRBV28,TRBJ2-1,TGTGCCAGCAGTTTATCTACTAGGAGTGAGCAGTTCTTC,CASSLSTRSEQFF
-,-,TRBV4-3,TRBJ1-1,TGCGCCAGCAGCCAAGACTTTATGGGACACAAGAACACTGAAGCTTTCTTT,CASSQDFMGHKNTEAFF
few,-,TRBV25-1,TRBJ1-6,TGTGCCAGCAGTGACATAGACGGCCTCCACTTT,CASSDIDGLHF
-,TRBD2,TRBV12-3/TRBV12-4,TRBJ2-2,TGTGCCAGCATTGCGGGGGCCGGGGAGCTGTTTTTT,CASIAGAGELFF
few,TRBD2,TRBV20-1,TRBJ2-7,TGCAGTGCTAGTATGACTAGCGGTGGTTTCGAGCAGTACTTC,CSASMTSGGFEQYF
many,-,TRBV28,TRBJ1-1,TGTGCCAGCTCCCCTCCTGGGGGAAACCGGAACACTGAAGCTTTCTTT,CASSPPGGNRNTEAFF
-,TRBD1,TRBV19,TRBJ1-6,TGTGCCAGTAGCAGGGGGGCATATAATTCACCCCTCCACTTT,CASSRGAYNSPLHF
-,-,TRBV7-2,TRBJ2-2,TGTGCCAGCAGCTCCTACAACACCGGGGAGCTGTTTTTT,CASSSYNTGELFF
many,-,TRBV3-1,TRBJ2-5,TGTGCCAGCAGCCCAAATCTGGAGACCCAGTACTTC,CASSPNLETQYF
many,-,TRBV7-2,TRBJ2-6,TGTGCCAGCAGCCCAAGAGACAGCTCTGGGGCCAACGTCCTGACTTTC,CASSPRDSSGANVLTF
few,TRBD1,TRBV6-1,TRBJ1-1,TGTGCCAGCGTAGGGACAGGTTTAGTGAACACTGAAGCTTTCTTT,CASVGTGLVNTEAFF
few,TRBD1,TRBV29-1,TRBJ1-1,TGCAGCGTTGATCATCAGGGGGACACTGAAGCTTTCTTT,CSVDHQGDTEAFF
many,TRBD1,TRBV12-3/TRBV12-4,TRBJ1-2,TGTGCCAGCAGCCCTACAGGGGGACCTAACTATGGCTACACCTTC,CASSPTGGPNYGYTF
-,-,TRBV6-5,TRBJ1-3,TGTGCCAGCAGTTACCGAGCGAGACAGAACTCTGGAAACACCATATATTTT,CASSYRARQNSGNTIYF
-,-,TRBV5-1,TRBJ2-2,TGCGCCAGCAGCTTCAACACTCGGAACACCGGGGAGCTGTTTTTT,CASSFNTRNTGELFF
many,-,TRBV6-1,TRBJ1-2,TGTGCCAGCAGTCGCGGACTGACGGGCTATGGCTACACCTTC,CASSRGLTGYGYTF
few,-,TRBV10-1,TRBJ1-1,TGCGCCAGGGACTCGACCTTAAGGGGCACTGAAGCTTTCTTT,CARDSTLRGTEAFF
-,-,TRBV7-9,TRBJ2-3,TGTGCCAGCAGTCTCTCCGGGACAAACTCGGGTCGGTCGCAGTATTTT,CASSLSGTNSGRSQYF
many,-,TRBV28,TRBJ1-1,TGTGCCAGCAGACAGTACACTGAAGCTTTCTTT,CASRQYTEAFF
many,-,TRBV28,TRBJ1-1,TGTGCCAGCACTTCCGTCGCGCTTAACACTGAAGCTTTCTTT,CASTSVALNTEAFF